This T cell receptor (beta chain) is from a study of cytomegalovirus exposure and HLA in healthy donors. Study details: Previous work identified around 120 million unique TCR beta sequences from about 179 million T cells. Study-wide points: The study dropped some indistinguishable V segments, TRBV6-2 and TRBV6-3 among them.

A note on this clone: Antigen specificity is unknown.

Vbeta (60) and Jbeta (13) primers were used in the PCR. Sequenced by immunoSEQ multiplex PCR; TCRdb stores in-frame clones only, minus some. The profile shows about 280,000 clones, roughly 90% of them singletons. This CDR3 comprises 16 residues. This chain links TRBV21-1 with TRBJ2-7; the table's D gene call, TRBD1, was not cross checked with the DNA. TRBV21-1 is a pseudogene segment. The TCR sequence derives from a woman aged 18-29 years in good health and CMV-seronegative. Sequenced input: PBMCs. The CDR3 region is CASSPLGGTGPYEQYF. The CDR3 DNA reads as TGTGCCAGCAGCCCGCTCGGGGGGACAGGGCCCTACGAGCAGTACTTC.